The clone carrying this T cell receptor beta chain has just one count. Its antigen is not known. The V gene's germline CDR1 is SGHTA and CDR2 FQGNSA. Losses at the gene ends were 9 bases for V and 5 bases for J; bases not matched to a gene: 5. This CDR3 comprises 13 residues. These data come from a study of shared clonotypes between healthy human individuals. The study, taken as a whole, reports: Clonotype sharing among the donors was expected to vary with sequencing depth. Four donors shared approximately 5% of their naive CD4 clonotypes.

Deep was the level used in running the assay. The method was immunoSEQ multiplex PCR; TCRdb's version includes in-frame clones alone and lacks a portion of them. The sample carries fewer than 3 million clones, just under 95% recorded once. This receptor was taken from a man younger than 35 in good health. Some clones in this sample may be carry-over from other donors' samples. Sequencing input: naive CD4+ T cells from PBMCs. Subset meaning: CD45RA+ positively selected. The rearrangement joins TRBV7-2 to TRBJ2-5, with 11 bases lining up with TRBD1. CDR3: CASKRDRGETQYF. The CDR3 bases are TGTGCCAGTAAAAGGGACAGGGGGGAGACCCAGTACTTC.